A selection of T cell receptor beta chains follows, all from one sample in a study of blood T cell repertoires in COVID-19. Profiled with immunoSEQ multiplex PCR; TCRdb holds only in-frame clones, not every one. The top ten hold about 0.63% of the sample, which has roughly 450,000 clones, about 90% seen once. The sequencing input was PBMCs or T cells enriched from blood (not recorded which). These receptors came from a young man who had recovered from COVID-19. CDR3s include the opening cysteine and the closing phenylalanine or tryptophan. D genes are given only for firm matches.

D | J | V | DNA | CDR3
. | TRBJ2-7 | TRBV16 | TGTGCCAGCAGCCACTATAAACAGGGAAATCCCTACGAGCAGTACTTC | CASSHYKQGNPYEQYF
TRBD2 | TRBJ2-1 | TRBV30 | TGTGCCTGGAAGGGACTAGCGGGGTCCTACAATGAGCAGTTCTTC | CAWKGLAGSYNEQFF
. | TRBJ1-2 | TRBV10-3 | TGTGCCATCAGTGAGCGGGGGGCATATGGCTACACCTTC | CAISERGAYGYTF
. | TRBJ1-1 | TRBV29-1 | TGCAGCGTTGCCCACACGGGGAACACTGAAGCTTTCTTT | CSVAHTGNTEAFF
. | TRBJ1-1 | TRBV28 | TGTGCCAGCAGTGCCCCCGGGGGGTCGACCTATGAAGCTTTCTTT | CASSAPGGSTYEAFF
. | TRBJ2-7 | TRBV27 | TGTGCCAGCAGTTTCAACAGGGAGAGCGAGCAGTACTTC | CASSFNRESEQYF
TRBD1 | TRBJ2-7 | TRBV6-1 | TGTGCCAGCAGTGAAAGGTCAGGGGGTCCAAACGAGCAGTACTTC | CASSERSGGPNEQYF
. | TRBJ1-1 | TRBV18 | TGTGCCAGCTCACCGACGTTGCAGGGAACCACTGAAGCTTTCTTT | CASSPTLQGTTEAFF
. | TRBJ1-3 | TRBV30 | TGTGCCTGGAGTCAGTACGGGTCTTCTGCTGGAAACACCATATATTTT | CAWSQYGSSAGNTIYF
. | TRBJ1-1 | TRBV28 | TGTGCCAGCAGCCAAGCGATTTATTTGGTCAGGGGAGCTGAAGCTTTCTTT | CASSQAIYLVRGAEAFF
TRBD1 | TRBJ1-2 | TRBV6-5 | TGTGCCAGCAGTTCTCTCGGACAGGGTTACTATGGCTACACCTTC | CASSSLGQGYYGYTF
TRBD2 | TRBJ2-1 | TRBV27 | TGTGCCAGCAGTAAACTAGCGGCCTACAATGAGCAGTTCTTC | CASSKLAAYNEQFF
TRBD1 | TRBJ1-1 | TRBV4-1 | TGCGCCAGCAGGCCGGGACAGCTCATGAACACTGAAGCTTTCTTT | CASRPGQLMNTEAFF